This T cell receptor beta chain was observed in a study of T cells in Graves' hyperthyroidism and ophthalmopathy. Broader study findings: Ophthalmopathy was told apart from stable hyperthyroidism by a 13 V-J model.

Absence of ophthalmopathy progression within 18 months defined stable Graves' hyperthyroidism. Any patient presenting with uncontrolled infection, other autoimmune disease, pregnancy or lactation was left out. The CDR3 spans 11 residues. CDR1 and CDR2 from the germline V gene are SGHDT and YYEEEE. The V end lost 3 bases, the J end lost 5 bases, and 5 bases lay between the germline ends. The TCR beta CDR3 regions underwent amplification using RNA transcripts as the source. The TCR CDR3 was amplified in a first-round RT-PCR using the HTBI primer set. A single record per CDR3 protein comes from TCRdb applying MiXCR to the multiplex PCR reads. The data show roughly 570,000 distinct CDR3 sequences, with roughly 46% seen just once and about 7.8% held by the top ten. Details on this clonotype: Its cognate antigen is unknown.

The chain joins TRBV5-6 to TRBJ1-1; no definite D call. This clonotype was sampled from a woman younger than 35 with Graves' hyperthyroidism. The material sequenced was peripheral blood or thyroid tissue (not recorded which). In nucleotides, the CDR3 is TGTGCCAGCAGCTGGTCGACTGAAGCTTTCTTT. This codes for CASSWSTEAFF.